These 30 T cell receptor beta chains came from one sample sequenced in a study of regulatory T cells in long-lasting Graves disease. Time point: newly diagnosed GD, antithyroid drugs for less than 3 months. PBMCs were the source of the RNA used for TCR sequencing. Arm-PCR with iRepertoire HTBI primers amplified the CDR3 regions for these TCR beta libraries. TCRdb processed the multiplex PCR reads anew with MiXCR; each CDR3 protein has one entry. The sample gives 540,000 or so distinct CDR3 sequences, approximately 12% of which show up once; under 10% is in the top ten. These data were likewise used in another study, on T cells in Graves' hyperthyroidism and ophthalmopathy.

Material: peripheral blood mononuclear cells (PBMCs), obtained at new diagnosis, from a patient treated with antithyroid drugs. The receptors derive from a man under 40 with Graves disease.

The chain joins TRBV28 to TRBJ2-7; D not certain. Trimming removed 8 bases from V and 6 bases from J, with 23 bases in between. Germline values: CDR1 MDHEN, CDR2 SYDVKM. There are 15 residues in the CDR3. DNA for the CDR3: TGTGCCAGCTTACCCCATAGACTTGCGTCGGGCGAGCAGTACTTC. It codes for CASLPHRLASGEQYF.

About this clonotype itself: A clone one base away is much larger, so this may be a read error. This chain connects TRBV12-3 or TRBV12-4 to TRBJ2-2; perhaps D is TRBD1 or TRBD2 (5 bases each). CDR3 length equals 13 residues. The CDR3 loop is CANPYRRTGELLF. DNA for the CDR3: TGTGCCAACCCATACAGGAGGACCGGGGAGCTGCTTTTT.

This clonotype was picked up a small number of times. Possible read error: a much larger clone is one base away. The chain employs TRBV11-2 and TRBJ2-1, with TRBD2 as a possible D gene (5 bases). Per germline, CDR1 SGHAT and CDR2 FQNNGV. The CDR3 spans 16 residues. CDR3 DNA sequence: TGTGCCAGCAGCTTACTCACCCAAGCGGCTTACAGTGAGCAGTTCTTC. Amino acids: CASSLLTQAAYSEQFF.

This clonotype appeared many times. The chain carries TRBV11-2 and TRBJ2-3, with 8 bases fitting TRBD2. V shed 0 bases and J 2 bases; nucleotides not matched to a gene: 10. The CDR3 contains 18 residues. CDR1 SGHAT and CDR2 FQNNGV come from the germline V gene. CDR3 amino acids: CASSLEFLLAAATDTQYF. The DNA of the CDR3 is TGTGCCAGCAGCTTAGAGTTTTTACTAGCGGCAGCCACAGATACGCAGTATTTT.

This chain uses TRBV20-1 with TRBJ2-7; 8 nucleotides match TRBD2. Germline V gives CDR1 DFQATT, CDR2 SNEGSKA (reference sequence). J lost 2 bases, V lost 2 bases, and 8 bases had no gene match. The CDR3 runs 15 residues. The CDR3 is CSARSPSGRAYEQYF. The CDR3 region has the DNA TGCAGTGCTAGAAGTCCTAGCGGGCGAGCCTACGAGCAGTACTTC.

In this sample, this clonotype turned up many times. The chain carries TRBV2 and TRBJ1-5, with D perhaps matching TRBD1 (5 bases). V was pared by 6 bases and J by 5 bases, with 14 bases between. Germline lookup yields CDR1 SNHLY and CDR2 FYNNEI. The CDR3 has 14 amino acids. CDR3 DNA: TGTGCCAGCAGGGTCTCAGGGCCCGATCAGCCCCAGCATTTT. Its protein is CASRVSGPDQPQHF.

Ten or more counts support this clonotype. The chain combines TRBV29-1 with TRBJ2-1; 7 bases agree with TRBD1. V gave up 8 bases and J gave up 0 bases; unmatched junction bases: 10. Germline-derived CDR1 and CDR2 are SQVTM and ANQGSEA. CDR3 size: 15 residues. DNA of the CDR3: TGCAGCTACCGACAGGGAGCGAGCTCCTACAATGAGCAGTTCTTC. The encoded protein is CSYRQGASSYNEQFF.

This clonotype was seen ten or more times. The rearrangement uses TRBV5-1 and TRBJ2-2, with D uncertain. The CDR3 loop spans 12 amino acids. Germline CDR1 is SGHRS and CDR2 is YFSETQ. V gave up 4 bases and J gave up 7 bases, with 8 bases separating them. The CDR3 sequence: CASSLSLGELFF. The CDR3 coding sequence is TGCGCCAGCAGCCTGTCACTCGGGGAGCTGTTTTTT. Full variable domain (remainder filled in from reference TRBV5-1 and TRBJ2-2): KAGVTQTPRYLIKTRGQQVTLSCSPISGHRSVSWYQQTPGQGLQFLFEYFSETQRNKGNFPGRFSGRQFSNSRSEMNVSTLELGDSALYLCASSLSLGELFFGEGSRLTVL.

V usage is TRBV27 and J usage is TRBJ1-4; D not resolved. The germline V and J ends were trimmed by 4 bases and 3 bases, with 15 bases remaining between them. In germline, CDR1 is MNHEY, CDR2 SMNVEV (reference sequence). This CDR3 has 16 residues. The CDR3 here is CASSSDPAWANEKLFF. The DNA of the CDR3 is TGTGCCAGCAGTTCGGACCCAGCGTGGGCTAATGAAAAACTGTTTTTT.

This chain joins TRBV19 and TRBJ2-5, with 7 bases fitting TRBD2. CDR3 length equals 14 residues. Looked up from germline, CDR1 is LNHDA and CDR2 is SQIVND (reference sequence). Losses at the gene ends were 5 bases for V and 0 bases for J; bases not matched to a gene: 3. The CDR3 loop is CASSPGLYQETQYF. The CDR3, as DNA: TGTGCCAGTAGTCCGGGACTATACCAAGAGACCCAGTACTTC. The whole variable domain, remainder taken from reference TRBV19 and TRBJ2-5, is DGGITQSPKYLFRKEGQNVTLSCEQNLNHDAMYWYRQDPGQGLRLIYYSQIVNDFQKGDIAEGYSVSREKKESFPLTVTSAQKNPTAFYLCASSPGLYQETQYFGPGTRLLVL.

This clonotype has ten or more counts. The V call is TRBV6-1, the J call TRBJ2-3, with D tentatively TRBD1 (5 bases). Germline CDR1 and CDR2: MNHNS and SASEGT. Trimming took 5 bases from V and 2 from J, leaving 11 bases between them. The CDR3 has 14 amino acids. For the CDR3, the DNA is TGTGCCAGCAGTCAACGACAGCTCACAGATACGCAGTATTTT. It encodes CASSQRQLTDTQYF.

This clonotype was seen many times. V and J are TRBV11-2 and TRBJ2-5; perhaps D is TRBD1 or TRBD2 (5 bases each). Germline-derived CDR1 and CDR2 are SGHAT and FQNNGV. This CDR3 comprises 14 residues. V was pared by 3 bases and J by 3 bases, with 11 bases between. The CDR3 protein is CASSFEGHEETQYF. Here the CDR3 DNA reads TGTGCCAGCAGCTTCGAGGGGCACGAAGAGACCCAGTACTTC.

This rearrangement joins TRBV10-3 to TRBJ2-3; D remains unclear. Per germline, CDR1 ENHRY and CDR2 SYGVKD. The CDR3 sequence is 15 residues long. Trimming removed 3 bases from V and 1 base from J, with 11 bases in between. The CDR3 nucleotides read TGTGCCATCAGTGAACCGGGTTTCGGCACAGATACGCAGTATTTT. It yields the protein CAISEPGFGTDTQYF.

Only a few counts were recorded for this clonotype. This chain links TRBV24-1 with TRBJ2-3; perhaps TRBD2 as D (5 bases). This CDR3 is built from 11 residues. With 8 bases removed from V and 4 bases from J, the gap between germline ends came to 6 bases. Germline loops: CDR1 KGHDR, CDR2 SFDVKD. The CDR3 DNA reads TGTGCCACCAAGAGGGCAGATACGCAGTATTTT. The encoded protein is CATKRADTQYF.

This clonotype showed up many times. The CDR3 DNA reads TGCGCCAGCAGCTTCGAGCTAGGGGAGACCCAGTACTTC. As protein: CASSFELGETQYF. The chain links TRBV5-1 to TRBJ2-5; D gene unclear. Between the trimmed V and J ends, which lost 2 bases and 5 bases, there was a span of 10 bases. Germline V gives CDR1 SGHRS, CDR2 YFSETQ. The CDR3 is made up of 13 amino acids. Looking up the rest from reference TRBV5-1 and TRBJ2-5 gives the full variable domain: KAGVTQTPRYLIKTRGQQVTLSCSPISGHRSVSWYQQTPGQGLQFLFEYFSETQRNKGNFPGRFSGRQFSNSRSEMNVSTLELGDSALYLCASSFELGETQYFGPGTRLLVL.

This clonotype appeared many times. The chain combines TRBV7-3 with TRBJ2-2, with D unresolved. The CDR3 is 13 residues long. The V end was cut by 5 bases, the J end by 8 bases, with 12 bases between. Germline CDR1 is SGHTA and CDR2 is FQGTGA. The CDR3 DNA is TGTGCCAGCAGCAAAGGACCCCAGGGGGAGCTGTTTTTT. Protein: CASSKGPQGELFF.

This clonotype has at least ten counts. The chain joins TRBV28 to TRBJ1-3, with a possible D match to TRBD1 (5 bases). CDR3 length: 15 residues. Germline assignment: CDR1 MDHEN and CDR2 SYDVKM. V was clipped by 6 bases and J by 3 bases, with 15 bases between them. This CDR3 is CASRTAGTGGNTIYF. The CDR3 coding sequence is TGTGCCAGCAGAACTGCAGGGACGGGTGGAAACACCATATATTTT. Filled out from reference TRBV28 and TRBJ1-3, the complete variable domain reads DVKVTQSSRYLVKRTGEKVFLECVQDMDHENMFWYRQDPGLGLRLIYFSYDVKMKEKGDIPEGYSVSREKKERFSLILESASTNQTSMYLCASRTAGTGGNTIYFGEGSWLTVV.

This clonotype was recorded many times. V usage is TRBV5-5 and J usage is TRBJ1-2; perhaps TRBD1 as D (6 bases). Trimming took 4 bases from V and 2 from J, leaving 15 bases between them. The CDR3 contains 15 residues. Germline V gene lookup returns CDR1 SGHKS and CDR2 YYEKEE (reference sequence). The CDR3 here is CASSLHPGQNYGYTF. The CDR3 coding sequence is TGTGCCAGCAGCCTCCACCCGGGACAAAACTATGGCTACACCTTC.

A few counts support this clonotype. CDR3 in DNA: TGCAGTGCCGGGGACCGGGACACCTACGAGCAGTACTTC. Translation gives CSAGDRDTYEQYF. The rearrangement uses TRBV20-1 and TRBJ2-7; possibly TRBD1 for D (6 bases). Trimming removed 6 bases at V and 2 bases at J, with 14 bases between. The CDR3 has 13 amino acids. Germline values: CDR1 DFQATT, CDR2 SNEGSKA (reference sequence).

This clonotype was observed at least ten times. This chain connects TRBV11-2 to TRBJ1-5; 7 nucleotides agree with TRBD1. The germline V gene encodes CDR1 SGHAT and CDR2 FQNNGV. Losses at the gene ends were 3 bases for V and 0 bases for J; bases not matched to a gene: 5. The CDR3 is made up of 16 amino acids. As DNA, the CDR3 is TGTGCCAGCAGCTTCGGGGACAGAAATAGCAATCAGCCCCAGCATTTT. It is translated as CASSFGDRNSNQPQHF.

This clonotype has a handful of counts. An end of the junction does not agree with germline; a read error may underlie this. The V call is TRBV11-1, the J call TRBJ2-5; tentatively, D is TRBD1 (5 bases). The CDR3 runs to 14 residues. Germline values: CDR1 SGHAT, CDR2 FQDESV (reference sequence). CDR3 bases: TGCGCCAGCAGCCAGTCTCAGGGCGGTGAGACCCAGTACTTC. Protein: CASSQSQGGETQYF.

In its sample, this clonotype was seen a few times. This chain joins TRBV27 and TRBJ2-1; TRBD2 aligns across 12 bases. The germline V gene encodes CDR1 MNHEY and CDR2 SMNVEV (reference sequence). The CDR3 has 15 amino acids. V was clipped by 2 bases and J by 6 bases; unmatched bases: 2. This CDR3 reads CASSLTTSGSNEQFF. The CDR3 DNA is TGTGCCAGCAGTTTAACGACTAGCGGGAGCAATGAGCAGTTCTTC.

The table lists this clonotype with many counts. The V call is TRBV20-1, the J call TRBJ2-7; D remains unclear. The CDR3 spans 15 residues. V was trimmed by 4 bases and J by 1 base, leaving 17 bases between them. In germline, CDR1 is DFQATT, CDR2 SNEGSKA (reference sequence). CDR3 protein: CSAIPGGTSSYEQYF. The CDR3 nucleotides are TGCAGTGCTATTCCGGGTGGCACCTCTTCCTACGAGCAGTACTTC.

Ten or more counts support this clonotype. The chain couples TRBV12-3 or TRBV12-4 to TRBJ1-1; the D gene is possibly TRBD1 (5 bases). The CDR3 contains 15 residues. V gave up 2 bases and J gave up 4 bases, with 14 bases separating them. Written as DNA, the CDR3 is TGTGCCAGCAGTTTATCTGCATCTGGGACCACTGAAGCTTTCTTT. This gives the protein CASSLSASGTTEAFF.

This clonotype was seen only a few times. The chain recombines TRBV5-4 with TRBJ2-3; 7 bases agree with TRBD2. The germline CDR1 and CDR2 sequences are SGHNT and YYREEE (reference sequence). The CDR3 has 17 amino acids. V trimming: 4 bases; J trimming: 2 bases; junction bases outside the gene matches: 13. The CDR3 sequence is CASSRAGRSEYTDTQYF. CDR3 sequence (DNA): TGTGCCAGCAGCCGCGCCGGGAGGAGCGAATACACAGATACGCAGTATTTT. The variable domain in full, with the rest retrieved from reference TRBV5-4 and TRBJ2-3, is ETGVTQSPTHLIKTRGQQVTLRCSSQSGHNTVSWYQQALGQGPQFIFQYYREEENGRGNFPPRFSGLQFPNYSSELNVNALELDDSALYLCASSRAGRSEYTDTQYFGPGTRLTVL.

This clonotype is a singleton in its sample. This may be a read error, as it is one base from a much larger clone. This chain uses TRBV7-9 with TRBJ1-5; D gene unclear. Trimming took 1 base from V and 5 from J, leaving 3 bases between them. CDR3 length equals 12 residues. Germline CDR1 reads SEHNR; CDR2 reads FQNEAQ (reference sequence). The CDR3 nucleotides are TGTGCCAGCAGCTTAGATTATCAGCCCCAGCATTTT. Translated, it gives CASSLDYQPQHF.

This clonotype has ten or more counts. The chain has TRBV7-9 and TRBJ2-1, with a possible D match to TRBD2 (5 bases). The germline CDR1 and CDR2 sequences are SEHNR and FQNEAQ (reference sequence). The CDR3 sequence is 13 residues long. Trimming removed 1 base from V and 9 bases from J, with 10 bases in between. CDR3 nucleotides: TGTGCCAGCAGCTTAGGGCGGGTTGTTGAGCAGTTCTTC. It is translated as CASSLGRVVEQFF. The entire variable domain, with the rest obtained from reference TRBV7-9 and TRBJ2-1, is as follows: DTGVSQNPRHKITKRGQNVTFRCDPISEHNRLYWYRQTLGQGPEFLTYFQNEAQLEKSRLLSDRFSAERPKGSFSTLEIQRTEQGDSAMYLCASSLGRVVEQFFGPGTRLTVL.

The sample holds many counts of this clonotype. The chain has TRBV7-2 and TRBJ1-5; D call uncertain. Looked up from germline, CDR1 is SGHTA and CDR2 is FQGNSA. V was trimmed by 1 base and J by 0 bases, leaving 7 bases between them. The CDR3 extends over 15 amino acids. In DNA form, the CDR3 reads TGTGCCAGCAGCTTAGTCAGTTATAGCAATCAGCCCCAGCATTTT. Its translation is CASSLVSYSNQPQHF.

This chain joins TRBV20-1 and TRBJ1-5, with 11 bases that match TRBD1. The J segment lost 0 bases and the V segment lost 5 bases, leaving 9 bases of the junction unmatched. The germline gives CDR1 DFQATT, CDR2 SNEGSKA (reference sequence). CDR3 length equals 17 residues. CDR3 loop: CSAPGTGGPISNQPQHF. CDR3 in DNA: TGCAGTGCTCCCGGGACAGGGGGACCCATTAGCAATCAGCCCCAGCATTTT.

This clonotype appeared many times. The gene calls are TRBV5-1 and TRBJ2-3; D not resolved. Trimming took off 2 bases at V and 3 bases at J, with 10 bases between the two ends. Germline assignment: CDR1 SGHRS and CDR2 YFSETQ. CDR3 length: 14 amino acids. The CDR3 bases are TGCGCCAGCAGCTTCGGCTGGCCAACAGATACGCAGTATTTT. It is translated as CASSFGWPTDTQYF.